Listed below are T cell receptor beta chains from one sample, sequenced in a study of cytomegalovirus exposure and HLA in healthy donors. Profiling relied on immunoSEQ multiplex PCR, and the TCRdb table lists in-frame clones only, not all of them. The sample yields 130,000 to 150,000 clones, over 70% seen once. Input material: PBMCs. The receptors derive from a woman in her thirties or forties in good health and CMV-seronegative. Both conserved end residues are part of each CDR3. A D gene is named only where the DNA matches it firmly. A row's size may be missing; if present it is once, few, many or a size class.

d_call,j_call,v_call,clone_size,cdr3_aa,cdr3_nt
TRBD1,TRBJ2-7,TRBV29-1,NA,CSVVPQGAYEQYF,TGCAGCGTTGTGCCGCAGGGGGCTTACGAGCAGTACTTC
NA,TRBJ1-5,TRBV28,once,CASRERSSRQPQHF,TGTGCCAGCAGGGAGAGGTCCAGCCGTCAGCCCCAGCATTTT
NA,TRBJ1-2,TRBV6-1,NA,CATSRGGRYGYTF,TGTGCCACCTCCCGCGGGGGCAGGTATGGCTACACCTTC
TRBD2,TRBJ2-1,TRBV5-1,few,CASSAGLRDYNNEQFF,TGCGCCAGCAGCGCGGGACTCCGGGACTACAACAATGAGCAGTTCTTC
NA,TRBJ2-7,TRBV6-5,NA,CASSYGHLLYEQYF,TGTGCCAGCAGTTACGGTCACTTGCTTTACGAGCAGTACTTC
NA,TRBJ2-1,TRBV7-8,NA,CASSPWELNNEQFF,TGTGCCAGCAGCCCATGGGAGCTCAACAATGAGCAGTTCTTC
TRBD1,TRBJ2-2,TRBV5-1,NA,CASTKDSGTGYTGELFF,TGCGCCAGCACCAAGGACTCCGGGACAGGGTACACCGGGGAGCTGTTTTTT
TRBD2,TRBJ2-3,TRBV5-1,NA,CASSPIGGASPISTDTQYF,TGCGCCAGCAGCCCAATCGGGGGGGCGTCCCCGATCAGCACAGATACGCAGTATTTT
NA,TRBJ1-1,TRBV29-1,few,CSVEGGSGTEAFF,TGCAGCGTTGAGGGAGGGAGTGGCACTGAAGCTTTCTTT
NA,TRBJ2-5,TRBV29-1,NA,CSVGKQEETQYF,TGCAGCGTTGGGAAACAGGAAGAGACCCAGTACTTC
TRBD1,TRBJ1-1,TRBV27,once,CASSLAEQIPGQEINTEAFF,TGTGCCAGCAGTTTAGCCGAGCAGATACCGGGACAGGAGATAAACACTGAAGCTTTCTTT
TRBD1,TRBJ1-2,TRBV4-2,NA,CASSHPTRGTERYGYTF,TGTGCCAGCAGCCACCCCACCCGGGGGACAGAACGCTATGGCTACACCTTC
NA,TRBJ2-3,TRBV5-1,NA,CASSLRGATNTDTQYF,TGCGCCAGCAGCTTACGGGGGGCGACCAACACAGATACGCAGTATTTT
NA,TRBJ1-1,TRBV6-8,NA,CASSHYSGDTEAFF,TGTGCCAGCAGCCACTACTCGGGGGACACTGAAGCTTTCTTT
TRBD1,TRBJ1-5,TRBV6-5,few,CASSPGTGGHQPQHF,TGTGCCAGCAGTCCCGGGACAGGGGGTCATCAGCCCCAGCATTTT
NA,TRBJ1-2,TRBV19,NA,CASSTHVGLGYGYTF,TGTGCCAGTAGTACCCACGTCGGGTTGGGCTATGGCTACACCTTC
NA,TRBJ2-1,TRBV29-1,NA,CSVEDRPPGGAGWYEQFF,TGCAGCGTTGAAGATCGCCCACCGGGCGGGGCGGGGTGGTATGAGCAGTTCTTC
TRBD2,TRBJ2-3,TRBV7-2,NA,CASSLGASGRATDTQYF,TGTGCCAGCAGCTTAGGGGCTAGCGGGAGGGCCACGGATACGCAGTATTTT
TRBD1,TRBJ1-2,TRBV6-1,NA,CATRLGQDYGYTF,TGTGCCACCCGTCTGGGACAGGACTATGGCTACACCTTC
NA,TRBJ2-1,TRBV2,once,CASTLRDSEYNEQFF,TGTGCCAGCACCCTACGGGACTCCGAATACAATGAGCAGTTCTTC
NA,TRBJ1-1,TRBV7-6,NA,CASSPAHGDTEAFF,TGTGCCAGCAGCCCCGCCCACGGGGACACTGAAGCTTTCTTT
NA,TRBJ2-3,TRBV14,NA,CASSQDHVGDTQYF,TGTGCCAGCAGCCAAGATCACGTTGGCGATACGCAGTATTTT
TRBD2,TRBJ2-3,TRBV5-6,NA,CASSLAILAGGPNTQYF,TGTGCCAGCAGCTTGGCAATCCTAGCGGGAGGGCCAAATACGCAGTATTTT
TRBD1,TRBJ1-4,TRBV25-1,NA,CASSEDRGDEKLFF,TGTGCCAGCAGTGAGGACAGGGGCGATGAAAAACTGTTTTTT
TRBD1,TRBJ2-1,TRBV6-5,once,CASSYGTGGWDEQFF,TGTGCCAGCAGTTACGGGACAGGGGGCTGGGATGAGCAGTTCTTC
TRBD2,TRBJ2-1,TRBV7-9,NA,CASSWGGPGEQFF,TGTGCCAGCAGCTGGGGAGGGCCCGGTGAGCAGTTCTTC
NA,TRBJ2-3,TRBV2,NA,CASSPDSFSDTQYF,TGTGCCAGCAGTCCGGACAGCTTCTCAGATACGCAGTATTTT
NA,TRBJ2-3,TRBV11-2,NA,CASGYITDTQYF,TGTGCTAGCGGCTATATCACAGATACGCAGTATTTT
NA,TRBJ1-2,TRBV15,few,CATSRDGLYGYTF,TGTGCCACCAGCAGAGATGGCCTCTATGGCTACACCTTC
NA,TRBJ2-1,TRBV27,NA,CASTFSGTPKEQFF,TGTGCCAGCACCTTCTCCGGGACACCAAAGGAGCAGTTCTTC
NA,TRBJ2-7,TRBV6-5,NA,CASSSLAGASYEQYF,TGTGCCAGCAGTTCCCTGGCAGGGGCCTCCTACGAGCAGTACTTC
NA,TRBJ1-2,TRBV19,NA,CATQPRGEYGYTF,TGTGCCACCCAACCCAGGGGAGAGTATGGCTACACCTTC
TRBD1,TRBJ1-6,TRBV7-9,NA,CASSVATGGGNSPLHF,TGTGCCAGCAGCGTAGCGACAGGGGGCGGTAATTCACCCCTCCACTTT
TRBD1,TRBJ1-2,TRBV27,NA,CASSFFGTGGSGYTF,TGTGCCAGCAGTTTTTTCGGGACAGGGGGCTCTGGCTACACCTTC
TRBD1,TRBJ1-2,TRBV10-3,NA,CAISWDRTNYGYTF,TGTGCCATCAGTTGGGACAGGACTAACTATGGCTACACCTTC
NA,TRBJ2-7,TRBV10-3,few,CAISERGYEQYF,TGTGCCATCAGTGAGAGGGGCTACGAGCAGTACTTC
TRBD2,TRBJ2-7,TRBV27,few,CASSRGGSYEQYF,TGTGCCAGCAGTAGGGGCGGGAGCTACGAGCAGTACTTC
TRBD1,TRBJ1-1,TRBV30,NA,CAWSPGQGNTEAFF,TGTGCCTGGAGTCCGGGACAGGGGAACACTGAAGCTTTCTTT
NA,TRBJ2-7,TRBV30,NA,CAWSLGGLYEQYF,TGTGCCTGGAGTCTCGGGGGGCTATACGAGCAGTACTTC
NA,TRBJ2-5,TRBV7-6,few,CASSTRGLQETQYF,TGTGCCAGCAGCACCCGGGGTCTTCAAGAGACCCAGTACTTC
NA,TRBJ1-2,TRBV7-8,NA,CASSLGGTSYGYTF,TGTGCCAGCAGCTTAGGCGGCACCTCATATGGCTACACCTTC
TRBD1,TRBJ1-3,TRBV6-5,NA,CASSSTGAGGNTIYF,TGTGCCAGCAGCTCTACAGGGGCAGGGGGAAACACCATATATTTT
TRBD2,TRBJ2-7,TRBV7-9,NA,CASSSGTSGGREQYF,TGTGCCAGCAGCTCCGGGACTAGCGGGGGCCGCGAGCAGTACTTC
TRBD2,TRBJ2-1,TRBV30,NA,CAWRLAGGSRYNEQFF,TGTGCCTGGAGACTAGCGGGAGGGTCCAGATACAATGAGCAGTTCTTC
NA,TRBJ1-2,TRBV5-4,NA,CASSLALAGYGYTF,TGTGCCAGCAGCTTGGCTTTGGCGGGCTATGGCTACACCTTC
TRBD1,TRBJ2-1,TRBV19,NA,CASSIGGGTGIYNEQFF,TGTGCCAGCAGTATAGGGGGGGGGACAGGGATTTACAATGAGCAGTTCTTC
NA,TRBJ1-5,TRBV6-1,once,CASTGQGNQPQHF,TGTGCCAGCACGGGACAAGGGAATCAGCCCCAGCATTTT
NA,TRBJ1-1,TRBV18,NA,CASSPRQQNTEAFF,TGTGCCAGCTCACCGCGGCAGCAGAACACTGAAGCTTTCTTT
NA,TRBJ2-1,TRBV5-1,NA,CASSSGLSQNNEQFF,TGCGCCAGCAGTTCGGGACTCAGCCAAAACAATGAGCAGTTCTTC